The 5 T cell receptor beta chains given below trace back to one sample, sequenced in a study of T cell responses to AZD1222 COVID-19 vaccine. Here immunoSEQ multiplex PCR was the method, and the copy in TCRdb shows in-frame clones only, minus some. The repertoire holds more than 150,000 clones, with 85% to 95% as singletons. The sequences come from peripheral blood, collected on day 0 of AZD1222 vaccination. The source of these receptors is an adult in good health.

This CDR3 is CASSLTSGRRTYEQYF. DNA of the CDR3: TGTGCCAGCAGCTTGACTAGCGGGAGAAGGACCTACGAGCAGTACTTC. The genes are TRBV7-9 and TRBJ2-7; 12 bases match TRBD2. From germline, CDR1 is SEHNR and CDR2 FQNEAQ (reference sequence). The length of the CDR3 is 16 residues. V was clipped by 3 bases and J by 2 bases; unmatched bases: 5.

CDR3 protein: CASRRNTGELFF. The CDR3 coding sequence is TGTGCCAGCAGACGGAACACCGGGGAGCTGTTTTTT. The rearrangement joins TRBV6-6 to TRBJ2-2; D ambiguous. The V end was cut by 6 bases, the J end by 1 base, with 3 bases between. The CDR3 is made up of 12 amino acids. CDR1 is MNHNY and CDR2 is SVGAGI in the germline V gene (reference sequence).

The chain employs TRBV27 and TRBJ2-7, with 8 bases lining up with TRBD1. CDR3 length equals 14 residues. Trimming took 6 bases from V and 5 from J; bases not matched to a gene: 9. In germline, CDR1 is MNHEY, CDR2 SMNVEV (reference sequence). Here the CDR3 reads CASSRWDRSNEQYF. The CDR3 region has the DNA TGTGCCAGCAGCCGATGGGACAGGTCCAACGAGCAGTACTTC.

The chain combines TRBV5-6 with TRBJ1-4; no clear D. Germline values: CDR1 SGHDT, CDR2 YYEEEE. The V and J ends lost 4 bases and 3 bases respectively, with 13 bases between them. The CDR3 is made up of 15 amino acids. The CDR3 reads CASSPGRLSNEKLFF. CDR3 in DNA: TGTGCCAGCAGCCCTGGGCGGCTCTCTAATGAAAAACTGTTTTTT.

In its sample, this clone was seen once. The chain recombines TRBV28 with TRBJ1-1; D gene uncertain. Germline V gives CDR1 MDHEN, CDR2 SYDVKM. V shed 5 bases and J shed 1 base, with 14 bases lying between them. The CDR3 extends over 15 amino acids. CDR3 residues: CASSPAPGKNTEAFF. The CDR3 DNA sequence: TGTGCCAGCAGTCCCGCCCCTGGGAAGAACACTGAAGCTTTCTTT. Combining the CDR3 with reference TRBV28 and TRBJ1-1 gives the whole variable domain DVKVTQSSRYLVKRTGEKVFLECVQDMDHENMFWYRQDPGLGLRLIYFSYDVKMKEKGDIPEGYSVSREKKERFSLILESASTNQTSMYLCASSPAPGKNTEAFFGQGTRLTVV.